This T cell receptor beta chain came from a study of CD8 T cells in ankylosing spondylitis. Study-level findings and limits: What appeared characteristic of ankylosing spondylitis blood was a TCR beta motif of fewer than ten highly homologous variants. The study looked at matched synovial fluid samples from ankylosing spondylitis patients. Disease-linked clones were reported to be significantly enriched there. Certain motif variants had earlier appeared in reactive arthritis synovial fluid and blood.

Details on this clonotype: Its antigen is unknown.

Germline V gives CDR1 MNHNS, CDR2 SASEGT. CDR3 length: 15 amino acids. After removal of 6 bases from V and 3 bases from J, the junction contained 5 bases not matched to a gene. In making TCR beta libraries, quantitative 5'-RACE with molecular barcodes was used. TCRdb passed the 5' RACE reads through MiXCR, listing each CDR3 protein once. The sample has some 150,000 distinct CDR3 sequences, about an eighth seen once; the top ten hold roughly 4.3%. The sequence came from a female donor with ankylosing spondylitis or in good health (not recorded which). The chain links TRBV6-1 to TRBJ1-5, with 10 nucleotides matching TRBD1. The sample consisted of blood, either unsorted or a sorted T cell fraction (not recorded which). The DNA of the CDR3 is TGTGCCAGCAGCGGGACAGGGGCTACCAATCAGCCCCAGCATTTT. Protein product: CASSGTGATNQPQHF.